These T cell receptor beta chains were read from a single sample in a study of blood T cell repertoires in COVID-19. The repertoire was sequenced with immunoSEQ multiplex PCR; TCRdb's copy has only in-frame clones and lacks some. The sample has 100,000 to 150,000 clones, around nine tenths seen once; the top ten hold approximately 1%. The sample consisted of peripheral blood. The source is a woman aged 80 or over with acute or convalescent COVID-19. CDR3s include the opening cysteine and the closing phenylalanine or tryptophan.

V gene	J gene	CDR3 protein
TRBV6-5	TRBJ2-7	CASDLRIEDYEQYF
TRBV3-1/TRBV3-2	TRBJ2-1	CASSPTGLAGDEQFF
TRBV4-2	TRBJ1-3	CASSQDSYRAGAGNTIYF
TRBV9	TRBJ2-7	CASSVSGTGAEQYF
TRBV5-1	TRBJ1-1	CASSPGTGGFAFF
TRBV28	TRBJ1-1	CASRRDNMNTEAFF
TRBV10-3	TRBJ2-7	CAIRGQGDEQYF
TRBV7-3	TRBJ1-1	CASSPLVYTEAFF
TRBV5-8	TRBJ2-2	CASSFGGGTNTGELFF
TRBV6-6	TRBJ2-1	CASSRTTSGRSSANEQFF
TRBV27	TRBJ2-3	CASRFMGLAADTQYF
TRBV6-1	TRBJ1-4	CASSDRDRQREKLFF
TRBV28	TRBJ1-1	CASRSMNTEAFF
TRBV1	TRBJ2-3	CTSIGTSGRAGRSTDTQYF
TRBV27	TRBJ2-1	CASSLSVLASYNEQFF
TRBV27	TRBJ2-1	CASSWGGLGNEQFF
TRBV18	TRBJ2-1	CASSPPGQMHEQFF
TRBV12-3/TRBV12-4	TRBJ1-2	CASRSGFYGYTF
TRBV7-2	TRBJ2-1	CASSLAKGPGSYNEQFF
TRBV15	TRBJ1-2	CATSRDERRTGDGYGYTF
TRBV6-1	TRBJ2-7	CASSESGQVGQYF
TRBV6-6	TRBJ2-3	CASIRGTSLTDTQYF
TRBV4-2	TRBJ1-2	CASSQDGTAGYTF
TRBV28	TRBJ2-2	CASSLGSTNTGELFF
TRBV19	TRBJ2-5	CASSTSGRETQYF
TRBV7-9	TRBJ1-1	CASSLDRMNTEAFF
TRBV24-1	TRBJ2-3	CATSDLTSGSTDTQYF
TRBV10-3	TRBJ2-2	CAIRAGVDTGELFF
TRBV2	TRBJ2-7	CASKSLLDSYEQYF
TRBV5-4	TRBJ2-2	CASSLGGPANTGELFF
TRBV28	TRBJ2-3	CASRAAGSTDTQYF
TRBV6-2/TRBV6-3	TRBJ1-5	CASSYVRTDNNQPQHF
TRBV6-5	TRBJ2-7	CASSYRDRGAYEQYF
TRBV4-1	TRBJ1-4	CASSQDSPRGEKLFF
TRBV20-1	TRBJ1-2	CSATLQNGYTF
TRBV24-1	TRBJ1-1	CATSDVYTEAFF
TRBV4-1	TRBJ1-4	CASSQYISGQGREKLFF
TRBV7-2	TRBJ2-1	CASSLVQNANNEQFF
TRBV18	TRBJ2-3	CASSPPDYTQYF
TRBV5-1	TRBJ1-1	CASSSIPGEGTEAFF
TRBV19	TRBJ2-3	CASSTSRLAGSADTQYF
TRBV6-2/TRBV6-3	TRBJ2-7	CASSYPIGRRGFLYEQYF
TRBV7-9	TRBJ2-4	CASSLGTLLAKNIQYF
TRBV5-1	TRBJ1-1	CASSAWGPPNTEAFF
TRBV5-1	TRBJ2-7	CASSTDYRYPQYF
TRBV5-6	TRBJ2-5	CASSLDAGVQETQYF
TRBV19	TRBJ2-5	CASSMASGSLETQYF
TRBV19	TRBJ1-6	CASSPSGQANSPLHF
TRBV6-4	TRBJ2-3	CASSDRGGADTQYF
TRBV5-1	TRBJ2-3	CASSFDRFTDTQYF
TRBV7-8	TRBJ2-1	CASSPRPGQGPYEQFF
TRBV2	TRBJ1-6	CASSAHRVVNSPLHF
TRBV7-9	TRBJ1-2	CASSPRTGENYGYTF
TRBV28	TRBJ1-5	CASSLKTLRGNQPQHF
TRBV18	TRBJ2-7	CASSPKDRGTSYEQYF
TRBV5-1	TRBJ2-5	CASHGGTSGYGETQYF
TRBV5-1	TRBJ2-7	CASNEGARSYEQYF
TRBV2	TRBJ2-3	CASRLQGAGTDTQYF